This T cell receptor beta chain was documented in a study of T cell repertoires in ileal Crohn's disease. CDR3 length: 12 residues. Between the trimmed V and J ends, which lost 10 bases and 7 bases, there was a span of 16 bases. In germline, CDR1 is SEHNR, CDR2 FQNEAQ (reference sequence). Generated by immunoSEQ multiplex PCR, the TCRdb table keeps only in-frame clones and is missing some. The table lists around 8,600 clones, roughly 79% of them singletons. The clonotype originates from an adult with Crohn's disease. The chain recombines TRBV7-9 with TRBJ1-1; D is possibly TRBD1 (6 bases). The sequencing input was ileal tissue. The CDR3 spells CANPTGPLEAFF. The DNA for the CDR3 is TGTGCCAACCCGACAGGCCCGCTTGAAGCTTTCTTT.